These 22 T cell receptor beta chains were sequenced from one sample in a study of cytomegalovirus exposure and HLA in healthy donors. Primers: 60 Vbeta forward and 13 Jbeta reverse. The method was immunoSEQ multiplex PCR; TCRdb's version includes in-frame clones alone and lacks a portion of them. The sample has approximately 100,000 clones; around 10% are singletons. Sequencing was performed on PBMCs. These receptors were collected from a man aged 45 to 65 in good health and CMV-seropositive.

Here the CDR3 reads CASSPRTGVNSPLHF. The CDR3 region has the DNA TGTGCCAGCAGTCCCCGGACAGGGGTCAATTCACCCCTCCACTTT. V gene TRBV28 combines with J gene TRBJ1-6; TRBD1 matches at 9 bases. Germline CDR1 and CDR2: MDHEN and SYDVKM. Unmatched junction bases numbered 6, after V lost 5 bases and J lost 7 bases. This CDR3 is built from 15 residues.

This clone was seen only a few times. The chain joins TRBV18 to TRBJ1-5, with 12 bases lining up with TRBD1. Looked up from germline, CDR1 is KGHSH and CDR2 is LQKENI. There are 18 residues in the CDR3. After removal of 0 bases from V and 0 bases from J, the junction contained 3 bases not matched to a gene. The CDR3 DNA reads TGTGCCAGCTCACCACCGGTGGGACAGGGGGCTAGCAATCAGCCCCAGCATTTT. Protein sequence: CASSPPVGQGASNQPQHF.

The chain joins TRBV5-1 to TRBJ2-3; 7 bases agree with TRBD2. The CDR3 spans 15 residues. The germline V gene encodes CDR1 SGHRS and CDR2 YFSETQ. V lost 5 bases and J lost 3; bases outside the gene matches: 9. Here the CDR3 reads CASREEGGRTDTQYF. The CDR3 nucleotides are TGCGCCAGCAGAGAAGAGGGAGGGCGTACAGATACGCAGTATTTT. Drawing the rest from reference TRBV5-1 and TRBJ2-3, the complete variable domain is KAGVTQTPRYLIKTRGQQVTLSCSPISGHRSVSWYQQTPGQGLQFLFEYFSETQRNKGNFPGRFSGRQFSNSRSEMNVSTLELGDSALYLCASREEGGRTDTQYFGPGTRLTVL.

The sample holds a few counts of this clone. The chain is built from TRBV15 and TRBJ2-7, with D tentatively TRBD2 (5 bases). Per germline, CDR1 LNHNV and CDR2 YYDKDF (reference sequence). There are 16 residues in the CDR3. Trimming shortened V by 4 bases and J by 9 bases, and 25 bases separated the two germline ends. The DNA of the CDR3 is TGTGCCACCAGCACCCCTTCCCAGCGGCGCCGCCTCGGGCAGTACTTC. It specifies CATSTPSQRRRLGQYF. Using reference TRBV15 and TRBJ2-7 for the parts outside the CDR3, the full variable domain is DAMVIQNPRYQVTQFGKPVTLSCSQTLNHNVMYWYQQKSSQAPKLLFHYYDKDFNNEADTPDNFQSRRPNTSFCFLDIRSPGLGDTAMYLCATSTPSQRRRLGQYFGPGTRLTVT.

The chain joins TRBV18 to TRBJ1-4, with 8 positions matching TRBD1. Trimming took 6 bases from V and 7 from J; bases not matched to a gene: 10. Germline CDR1 is KGHSH and CDR2 is LQKENI. This CDR3 comprises 15 residues. The CDR3 spells CASSLQDREGEKLFF. Written as DNA, the CDR3 is TGTGCCAGCTCCCTACAGGACAGGGAAGGTGAAAAACTGTTTTTT. Full variable domain (rest looked up from reference TRBV18 and TRBJ1-4): NAGVMQNPRHLVRRRGQEARLRCSPMKGHSHVYWYRQLPEEGLKFMVYLQKENIIDESGMPKERFSAEFPKEGPSILRIQQVVRGDSAAYFCASSLQDREGEKLFFGSGTQLSVL.

This clone was detected only a few times. The genes are TRBV5-1 and TRBJ2-1; 10 bases align to TRBD1. This CDR3 contains 15 residues. CDR1 and CDR2 from the germline V gene are SGHRS and YFSETQ. After removal of 4 bases from V and 4 bases from J, the junction contained 5 bases not matched to a gene. CDR3 sequence (DNA): TGCGCCAGCAGCGAGGGGACAGGGGTTTACAATGAGCAGTTCTTC. This gives the protein CASSEGTGVYNEQFF.

This clone was seen a handful of times. The V and J genes are TRBV27 and TRBJ1-3; D is perhaps TRBD1 (5 bases). Germline V lookup: CDR1 MNHEY, CDR2 SMNVEV (reference sequence). The length of the CDR3 is 19 residues. Trimming cost V 0 bases and J 0 bases, with 18 bases left between them. The CDR3 DNA is TGTGCCAGCAGTTTATCATCCCCCTTTGGGGGGAGCTCTGGAAACACCATATATTTT. It encodes CASSLSSPFGGSSGNTIYF.

A few counts support this clone. A read error may account for a junction end that differs from germline. The V gene is TRBV11-2, the J gene TRBJ1-4; D perhaps matches TRBD1 (5 bases). Germline CDR1 is SGHAT and CDR2 is FQNNGV. The CDR3 runs to 15 residues. This CDR3 reads CASSIEGRSNEKLFF. The CDR3 DNA reads TGTGCCAGCAGCATAGAGGGGAGATCTAATGAAAAACTGTTTTTT. The variable domain in full, with the rest retrieved from reference TRBV11-2 and TRBJ1-4, is EAGVAQSPRYKIIEKRQSVAFWCNPISGHATLYWYQQILGQGPKLLIQFQNNGVVDDSQLPKDRFSAERLKGVDSTLKIQPAKLEDSAVYLCASSIEGRSNEKLFFGSGTQLSVL.

There are a few counts of this clone. The chain combines TRBV11-3 with TRBJ2-3, with unresolved D. The ends were cut back, 0 bases at V and 1 base at J, with 5 bases in the middle. The CDR3 has 14 amino acids. The germline CDR1 and CDR2 sequences are SGHNT and YENEEA. The CDR3, as DNA: TGTGCCAGCAGCTTAGATGCGGGCACAGATACGCAGTATTTT. Translated: CASSLDAGTDTQYF.

The chain has TRBV5-1 and TRBJ2-3; 11 bases align to TRBD2. The CDR3 runs 16 residues. Looked up from germline, CDR1 is SGHRS and CDR2 is YFSETQ. The ends lost 4 bases at V and 1 base at J; junction bases unmatched: 5. The CDR3 spells CASSQGLAERTDTQYF. DNA for the CDR3: TGCGCCAGCAGCCAGGGACTAGCGGAGCGCACAGATACGCAGTATTTT. The full variable domain, with the rest looked up from reference TRBV5-1 and TRBJ2-3, is KAGVTQTPRYLIKTRGQQVTLSCSPISGHRSVSWYQQTPGQGLQFLFEYFSETQRNKGNFPGRFSGRQFSNSRSEMNVSTLELGDSALYLCASSQGLAERTDTQYFGPGTRLTVL.

This chain links TRBV19 with TRBJ2-7, with 13 bases that match TRBD2. The V and J ends lost 5 bases and 7 bases, in that order; junction bases with no gene match: 8. Germline V lookup: CDR1 LNHDA, CDR2 SQIVND (reference sequence). The CDR3 totals 15 residues. In nucleotides, the CDR3 is TGTGCCAGTAGTGCGGGGACTAGCGGGAAAGAGGAGCAGTACTTC. Protein: CASSAGTSGKEEQYF.

The CDR3 nucleotides read TGTGCCAGTAGTGCCGGGACAAGTTGGAACATTCAGTACTTC. It specifies CASSAGTSWNIQYF. V usage is TRBV19 and J usage is TRBJ2-4; maybe TRBD1 (6 bases). Trimming left V 5 bases short and J 7 bases short, with 15 bases between. The CDR3 consists of 14 residues. Germline-derived CDR1 and CDR2 are LNHDA and SQIVND (reference sequence).

This clone was picked up a small number of times. The V gene is TRBV28, the J gene TRBJ2-1; 8 bases line up with TRBD1. The V segment lost 3 bases and the J segment 1 base; nucleotides outside the gene matches: 11. CDR1 and CDR2 (germline): MDHEN, SYDVKM. The CDR3 consists of 18 residues. In DNA form, the CDR3 reads TGTGCCAGCAGTTTCGGTAGAGGACAGGGAAATTCCTACAATGAGCAGTTCTTC. Its protein product is CASSFGRGQGNSYNEQFF.

This clone appeared a few times. V usage is TRBV10-3 and J usage is TRBJ1-1; the D gene is possibly TRBD1 (5 bases). The CDR3 covers 15 residues. The germline V gene encodes CDR1 ENHRY and CDR2 SYGVKD. V was clipped by 6 bases and J by 1 base, with 15 bases between them. CDR3 sequence reads: CAISYQGMENTEAFF. CDR3 nucleotides: TGTGCCATCAGCTATCAGGGAATGGAGAACACTGAAGCTTTCTTT.

This clone has more than one count but fewer than ten. The CDR3 DNA reads as TGTGCCAGCAGTGAGCAGGGGACGAGCTACAATGAGCAGTTCTTC. Translating gives CASSEQGTSYNEQFF. The rearrangement joins TRBV25-1 to TRBJ2-1; D perhaps matches TRBD1 (6 bases). Germline V gene lookup returns CDR1 MGHDK and CDR2 SYGVNS. Trimming shortened V by 3 bases and J by 3 bases, and 12 bases separated the two germline ends. The CDR3 is made up of 15 amino acids.

This chain joins TRBV14 and TRBJ2-2; D is perhaps TRBD1 (5 bases). This CDR3 comprises 16 residues. V was cut by 1 base and J by 1 base, with 10 bases left in between. The germline V gene has CDR1 SGHDN and CDR2 FVKESK. CDR3 protein: CASSQASGWNTGELFF. Here the CDR3 DNA reads TGTGCCAGCAGCCAAGCTTCAGGGTGGAACACCGGGGAGCTGTTTTTT.

The chain combines TRBV19 with TRBJ1-1; D is perhaps TRBD1 (5 bases). CDR3 length: 14 residues. CDR1 and CDR2 from the germline V gene are LNHDA and SQIVND (reference sequence). Between the trimmed V and J ends, which lost 8 bases and 1 base, there was a span of 14 bases. The CDR3 nucleotides read TGTGCCAGTTACCCCGGGACTCGGAACACTGAAGCTTTCTTT. Protein: CASYPGTRNTEAFF.

This CDR3 reads CASSLFSRYYEQYF. The CDR3 DNA sequence: TGTGCCAGCAGTTTATTTTCCCGTTACTATGAGCAGTACTTC. This chain joins TRBV28 and TRBJ2-7, with D unclear. Trimming took 1 base from V and 7 from J, leaving 14 bases between them. Germline assignment: CDR1 MDHEN and CDR2 SYDVKM. This CDR3 contains 14 residues.

This clone was detected only a few times. The chain has TRBV28 and TRBJ1-2, with 10 bases fitting TRBD1. The CDR3 runs 14 residues. Trimming removed 5 bases from V and 7 bases from J; junction bases left unmatched: 7. Germline CDR1 reads MDHEN; CDR2 reads SYDVKM. The CDR3 DNA is TGTGCCAGCAGTGCGGACAGGGGGAGATTTGGCTACACCTTC. The encoded protein is CASSADRGRFGYTF.

This clone was observed a handful of times. This rearrangement joins TRBV5-4 to TRBJ2-7, with D perhaps TRBD2 (5 bases). V shed 3 bases and J shed 5 bases, with 9 bases lying between them. The CDR3 contains 12 residues. The V gene's germline CDR1 is SGHNT and CDR2 YYREEE (reference sequence). Written as DNA, the CDR3 is TGTGCCAGCAGCTCTGAACTAGACGAGCAGTACTTC. Translated, it gives CASSSELDEQYF.

The chain combines TRBV27 with TRBJ2-3; D is uncertain. V was trimmed by 1 base and J by 4 bases, leaving 9 bases between them. This CDR3 has 14 residues. CDR1 and CDR2 from the germline V gene are MNHEY and SMNVEV (reference sequence). The CDR3: CASSLWASADTQYF. The CDR3 DNA reads TGTGCCAGCAGTTTATGGGCCTCGGCAGATACGCAGTATTTT.

The chain employs TRBV5-5 and TRBJ1-1, with 7 bases fitting TRBD1. This CDR3 region has 15 residues. Germline V gene lookup returns CDR1 SGHKS and CDR2 YYEKEE (reference sequence). The ends lost 4 bases at V and 4 bases at J; junction bases unmatched: 10. CDR3 DNA: TGTGCCAGCAGCCAGCACAGGGGAATCCGCACTGAAGCTTTCTTT. This gives the protein CASSQHRGIRTEAFF.